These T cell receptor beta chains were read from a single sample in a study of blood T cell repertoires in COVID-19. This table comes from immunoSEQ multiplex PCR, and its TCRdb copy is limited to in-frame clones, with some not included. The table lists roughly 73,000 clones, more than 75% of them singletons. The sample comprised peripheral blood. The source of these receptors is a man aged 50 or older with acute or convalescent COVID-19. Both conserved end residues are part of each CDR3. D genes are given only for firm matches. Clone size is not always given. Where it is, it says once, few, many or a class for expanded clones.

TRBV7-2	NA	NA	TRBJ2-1	TGTGCCAGCAGCTTACAGGGCAATGAGCAGTTCTTC	CASSLQGNEQFF
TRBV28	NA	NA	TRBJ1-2	TGTGCCAGCAGTCCGTCAGGGGATGGGTATGGCTACACCTTC	CASSPSGDGYGYTF
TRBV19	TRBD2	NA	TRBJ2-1	TGTGCCAGTACCGCCCACTCTAGCGGACAATGGGAGCAGTTCTTC	CASTAHSSGQWEQFF
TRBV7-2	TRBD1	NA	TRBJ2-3	TGTGCCAGCAGCTTAGCCCGTCCGGGACAGGGTCGGCTTGGGTCGACAGATACGCAGTATTTT	CASSLARPGQGRLGSTDTQYF
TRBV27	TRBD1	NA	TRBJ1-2	TGTGCCAGCAGTCCCCGGGACAGGGGTAACTATGGCTACACCTTC	CASSPRDRGNYGYTF
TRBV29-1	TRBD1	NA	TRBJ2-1	TGCAGCGTCCAAAAGGACAGGGTCAATGAGCAGTTCTTC	CSVQKDRVNEQFF
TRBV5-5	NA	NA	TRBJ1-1	TGTGCCAGCAGCTGGCAGGGGCTCACTGAAGCTTTCTTT	CASSWQGLTEAFF
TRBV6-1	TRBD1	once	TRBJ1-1	TGTGCCAGCAGTGAAGCTAGGACAGGGATTGGGGAAGCTTTCTTT	CASSEARTGIGEAFF
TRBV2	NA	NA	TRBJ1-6	TGTGCCAGCAGTGTCAGGCAGCTTAATTCACCCCTCCACTTT	CASSVRQLNSPLHF
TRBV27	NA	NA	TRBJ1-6	TGTGCCAGCAGCCCCAGAATCCCCTATAATTCACCCCTCCACTTT	CASSPRIPYNSPLHF